One T cell receptor beta chain is described in this entry. The antigen is undetermined. The TCR beta cDNA libraries contained unique molecular identifiers. T cells numbering roughly 0.9 to 11 million gave rise to around 460,000 cDNA molecules. In TCRdb, the PCR reads were re-called with MiXCR into one record per CDR3 protein. The sample holds fewer than 850,000 distinct CDR3 sequences, less than 35% seen once. This record belongs to a study of post-analysis software for immune sequencing data. At the level of the study: Included courses were relapsing-remitting and secondary progressive multiple sclerosis; progressive-relapsing multiple sclerosis was also included.

The study, taken as a whole, reports: Significantly lower normalized Chao1 diversity was found in patients with multiple sclerosis relative to controls. F-measure co-clustering was strong for batch-matched samples.

The sequence was obtained from a girl aged 5-17 years with multiple sclerosis. What was sequenced was blood.

This CDR3 reads CSVSDGANYGYTF. CDR3 nucleotides: TGCAGCGTATCGGACGGGGCTAACTATGGCTACACCTTC. This chain joins TRBV29-1 and TRBJ1-2; no definite D call. The germline CDR1 and CDR2 sequences are SQVTM and ANQGSEA. The CDR3 runs to 13 residues. Trimming took off 6 bases at V and 0 bases at J, with 11 bases between the two ends.